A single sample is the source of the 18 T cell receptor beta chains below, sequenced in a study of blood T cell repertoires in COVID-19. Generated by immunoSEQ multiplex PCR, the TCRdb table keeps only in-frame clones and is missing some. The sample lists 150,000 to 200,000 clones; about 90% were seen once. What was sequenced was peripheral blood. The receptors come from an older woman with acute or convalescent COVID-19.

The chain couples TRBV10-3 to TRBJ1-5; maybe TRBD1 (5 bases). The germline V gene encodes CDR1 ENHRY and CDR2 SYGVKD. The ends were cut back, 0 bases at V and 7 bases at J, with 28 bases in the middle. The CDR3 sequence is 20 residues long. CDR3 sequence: CAISESIYGRGPRIVQPQHF. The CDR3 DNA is TGTGCCATCAGTGAGTCGATCTATGGGAGGGGTCCAAGGATCGTGCAGCCCCAGCATTTT.

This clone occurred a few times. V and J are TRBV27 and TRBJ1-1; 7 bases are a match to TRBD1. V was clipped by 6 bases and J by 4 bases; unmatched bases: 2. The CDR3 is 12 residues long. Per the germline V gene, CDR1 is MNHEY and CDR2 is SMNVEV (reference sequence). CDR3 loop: CASRQGGTEAFF. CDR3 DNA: TGTGCCAGCAGGCAGGGGGGCACTGAAGCTTTCTTT.

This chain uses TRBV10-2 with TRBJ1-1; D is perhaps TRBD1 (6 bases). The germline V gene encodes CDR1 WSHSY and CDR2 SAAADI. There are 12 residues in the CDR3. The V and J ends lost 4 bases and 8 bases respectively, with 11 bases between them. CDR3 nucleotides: TGCGCCAGCAGTGGGTCCGGGACAGAAGCTTTCTTT. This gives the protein CASSGSGTEAFF.

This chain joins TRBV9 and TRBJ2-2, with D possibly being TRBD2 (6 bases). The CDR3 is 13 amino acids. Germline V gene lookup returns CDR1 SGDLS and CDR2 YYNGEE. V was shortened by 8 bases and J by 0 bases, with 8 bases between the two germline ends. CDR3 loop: CASGGTNTGELFF. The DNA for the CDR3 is TGTGCCAGTGGAGGGACGAACACCGGGGAGCTGTTTTTT.

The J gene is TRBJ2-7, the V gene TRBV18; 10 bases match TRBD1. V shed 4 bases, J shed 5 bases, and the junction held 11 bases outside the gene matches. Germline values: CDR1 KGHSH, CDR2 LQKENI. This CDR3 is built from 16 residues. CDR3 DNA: TGTGCCAGCTCACACTCCGGGACAGGGGTTTTCAACGAGCAGTACTTC. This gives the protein CASSHSGTGVFNEQYF.

The chain's CDR3 is CASRLDSYNSPLHF. Here the CDR3 DNA reads TGCGCCAGCAGGCTGGACAGCTATAATTCACCCCTCCACTTT. The chain carries TRBV5-1 and TRBJ1-6, with a possible D match to TRBD1 (6 bases). Trimming removed 5 bases from V and 3 bases from J, with 9 bases in between. The CDR3 covers 14 residues. Per germline, CDR1 SGHRS and CDR2 YFSETQ.

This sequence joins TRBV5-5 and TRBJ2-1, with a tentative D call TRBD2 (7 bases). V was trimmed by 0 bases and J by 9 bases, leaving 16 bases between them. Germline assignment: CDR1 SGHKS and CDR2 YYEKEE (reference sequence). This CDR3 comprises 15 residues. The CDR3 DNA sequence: TGTGCCAGCAGCTTGGCGGGGGGCGCCCGGGGTGAGCAGTTCTTC. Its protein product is CASSLAGGARGEQFF.

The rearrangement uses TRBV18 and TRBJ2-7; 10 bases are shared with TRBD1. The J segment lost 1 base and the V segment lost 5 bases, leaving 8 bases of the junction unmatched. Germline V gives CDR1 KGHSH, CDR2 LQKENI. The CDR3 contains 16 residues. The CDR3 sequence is CASSGSRTGGSYEQYF. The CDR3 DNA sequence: TGTGCCAGCTCAGGGTCGAGGACAGGGGGTTCCTACGAGCAGTACTTC.

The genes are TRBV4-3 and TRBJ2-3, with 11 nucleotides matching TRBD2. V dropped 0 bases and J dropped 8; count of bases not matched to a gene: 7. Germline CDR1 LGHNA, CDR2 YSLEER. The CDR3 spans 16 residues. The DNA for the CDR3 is TGCGCCAGCAGCCAAGATCGGGGTAGCGGGAGGGGTACGCAGTATTTT. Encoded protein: CASSQDRGSGRGTQYF.

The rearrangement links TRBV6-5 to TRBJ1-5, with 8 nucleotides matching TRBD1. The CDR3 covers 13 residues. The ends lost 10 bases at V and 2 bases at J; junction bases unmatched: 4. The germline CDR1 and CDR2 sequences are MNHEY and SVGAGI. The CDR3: CATTTGGNQPQHF. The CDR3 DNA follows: TGTGCCACTACGACAGGGGGCAATCAGCCCCAGCATTTT.

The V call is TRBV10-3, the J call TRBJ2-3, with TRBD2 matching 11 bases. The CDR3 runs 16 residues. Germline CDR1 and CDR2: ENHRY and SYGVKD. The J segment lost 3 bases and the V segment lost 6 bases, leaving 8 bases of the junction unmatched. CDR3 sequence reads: CAISRGTSGGTDTQYF. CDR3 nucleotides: TGTGCCATCAGCCGTGGAACTAGCGGGGGTACAGATACGCAGTATTTT.

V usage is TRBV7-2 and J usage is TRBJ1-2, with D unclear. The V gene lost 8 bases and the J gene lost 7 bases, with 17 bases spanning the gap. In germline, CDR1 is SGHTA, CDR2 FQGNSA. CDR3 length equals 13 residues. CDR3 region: CASRPTSSGGYTF. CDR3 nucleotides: TGTGCCAGCCGACCGACTAGTTCAGGTGGCTACACCTTC.

CDR3 DNA sequence: TGTGCCAGCAGCTTGGCCGGGGCTAGCGGGTACGAGCAGTACTTC. Residues: CASSLAGASGYEQYF. The gene calls are TRBV5-4 and TRBJ2-7; 8 bases map to TRBD2. The length of the CDR3 is 15 residues. Germline V CDR1 and CDR2: SGHNT, YYREEE (reference sequence). Germline trimming cut 0 bases from V and 4 bases from J; bases unmatched to any gene: 6. The entire variable domain, with the rest obtained from reference TRBV5-4 and TRBJ2-7, is as follows: ETGVTQSPTHLIKTRGQQVTLRCSSQSGHNTVSWYQQALGQGPQFIFQYYREEENGRGNFPPRFSGLQFPNYSSELNVNALELDDSALYLCASSLAGASGYEQYFGPGTRLTVT.

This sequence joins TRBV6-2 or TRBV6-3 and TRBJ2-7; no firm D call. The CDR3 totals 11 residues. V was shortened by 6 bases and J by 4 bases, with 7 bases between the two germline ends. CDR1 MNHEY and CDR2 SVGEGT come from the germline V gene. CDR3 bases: TGTGCCAGCAGCATAGCTTACGAGCAGTACTTC. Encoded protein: CASSIAYEQYF.

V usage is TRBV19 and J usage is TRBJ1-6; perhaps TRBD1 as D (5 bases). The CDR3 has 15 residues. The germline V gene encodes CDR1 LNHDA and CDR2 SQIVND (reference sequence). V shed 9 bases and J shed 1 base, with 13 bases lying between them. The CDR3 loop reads CASTGFNSYNSPLHF. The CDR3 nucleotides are TGTGCCAGCACAGGCTTTAATTCCTATAATTCACCCCTCCACTTT. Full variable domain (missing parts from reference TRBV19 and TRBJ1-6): DGGITQSPKYLFRKEGQNVTLSCEQNLNHDAMYWYRQDPGQGLRLIYYSQIVNDFQKGDIAEGYSVSREKKESFPLTVTSAQKNPTAFYLCASTGFNSYNSPLHFGNGTRLTVT.

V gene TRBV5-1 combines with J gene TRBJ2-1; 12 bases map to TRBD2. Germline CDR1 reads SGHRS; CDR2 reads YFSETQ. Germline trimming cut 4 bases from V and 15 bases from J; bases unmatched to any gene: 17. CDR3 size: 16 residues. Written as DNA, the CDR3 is TGCGCCAGCAGCCCCCAACTAGCGGGAGGATCCCCAGGGCTGTTCTTC. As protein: CASSPQLAGGSPGLFF. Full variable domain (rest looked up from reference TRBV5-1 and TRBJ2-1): KAGVTQTPRYLIKTRGQQVTLSCSPISGHRSVSWYQQTPGQGLQFLFEYFSETQRNKGNFPGRFSGRQFSNSRSEMNVSTLELGDSALYLCASSPQLAGGSPGLFFGPGTRLTVL.

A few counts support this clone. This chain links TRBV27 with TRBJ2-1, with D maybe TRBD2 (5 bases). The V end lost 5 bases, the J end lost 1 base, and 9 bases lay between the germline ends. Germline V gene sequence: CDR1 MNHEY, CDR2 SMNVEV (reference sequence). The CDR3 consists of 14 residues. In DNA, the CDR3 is TGTGCCAGCAGTATACGGGGATCCTACAATGAGCAGTTCTTC. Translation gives CASSIRGSYNEQFF.

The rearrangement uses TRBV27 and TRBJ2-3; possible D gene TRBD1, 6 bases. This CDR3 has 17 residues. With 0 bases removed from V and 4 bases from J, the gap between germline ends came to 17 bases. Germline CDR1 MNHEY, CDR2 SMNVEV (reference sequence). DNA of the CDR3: TGTGCCAGCAGTTTATCGACAGGTGCGTGGAGACCAGATACGCAGTATTTT. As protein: CASSLSTGAWRPDTQYF.